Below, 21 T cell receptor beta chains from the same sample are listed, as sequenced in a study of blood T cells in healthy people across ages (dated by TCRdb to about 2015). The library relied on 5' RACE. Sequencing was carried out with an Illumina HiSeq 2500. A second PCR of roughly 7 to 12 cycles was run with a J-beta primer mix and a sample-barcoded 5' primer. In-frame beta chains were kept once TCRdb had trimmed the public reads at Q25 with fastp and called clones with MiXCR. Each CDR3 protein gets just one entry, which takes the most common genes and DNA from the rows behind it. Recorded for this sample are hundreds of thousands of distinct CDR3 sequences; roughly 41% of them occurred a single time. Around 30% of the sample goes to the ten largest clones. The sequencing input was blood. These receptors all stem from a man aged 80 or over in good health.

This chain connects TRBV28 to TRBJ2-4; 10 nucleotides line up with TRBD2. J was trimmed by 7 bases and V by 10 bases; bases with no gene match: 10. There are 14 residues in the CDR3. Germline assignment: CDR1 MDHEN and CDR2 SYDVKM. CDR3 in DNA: TGTGCCAACAACCTAGCGGGAGCACGTAACATTCAGTACTTC. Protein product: CANNLAGARNIQYF. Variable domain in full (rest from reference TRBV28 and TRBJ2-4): DVKVTQSSRYLVKRTGEKVFLECVQDMDHENMFWYRQDPGLGLRLIYFSYDVKMKEKGDIPEGYSVSREKKERFSLILESASTNQTSMYLCANNLAGARNIQYFGAGTRLSVL.

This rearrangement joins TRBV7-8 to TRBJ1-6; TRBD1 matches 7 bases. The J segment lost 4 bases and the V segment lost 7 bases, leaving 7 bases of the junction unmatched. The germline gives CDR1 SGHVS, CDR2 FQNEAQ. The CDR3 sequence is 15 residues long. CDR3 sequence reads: CASTLGQNYNSPLHF. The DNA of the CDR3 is TGTGCCAGCACTTTGGGACAGAATTATAATTCACCCCTCCACTTT.

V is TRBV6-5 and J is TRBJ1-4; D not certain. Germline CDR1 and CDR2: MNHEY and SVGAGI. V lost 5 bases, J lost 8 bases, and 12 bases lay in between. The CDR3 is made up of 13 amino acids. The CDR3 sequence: CASSGTIREKLFF. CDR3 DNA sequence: TGTGCCAGCAGTGGAACAATTAGGGAAAAACTGTTTTTT.

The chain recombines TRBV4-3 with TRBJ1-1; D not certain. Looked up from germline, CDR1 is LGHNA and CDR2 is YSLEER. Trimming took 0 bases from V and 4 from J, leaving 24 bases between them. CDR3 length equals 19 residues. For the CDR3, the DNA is TGCGCCAGCAGCCAAGAGACTGTGGGCACCCAGAGGAGTGCCACTGAAGCTTTCTTT. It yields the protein CASSQETVGTQRSATEAFF.

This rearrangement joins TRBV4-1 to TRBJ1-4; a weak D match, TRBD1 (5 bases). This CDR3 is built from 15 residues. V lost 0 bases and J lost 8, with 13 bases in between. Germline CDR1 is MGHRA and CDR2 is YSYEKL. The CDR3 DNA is TGCGCCAGCAGCCAAGACCAGGACATCCTAGAAAAACTGTTTTTT. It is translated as CASSQDQDILEKLFF.

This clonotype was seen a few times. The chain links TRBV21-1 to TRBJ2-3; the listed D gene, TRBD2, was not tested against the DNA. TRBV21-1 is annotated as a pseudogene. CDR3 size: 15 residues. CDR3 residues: CASSKWTRGQDTQYF. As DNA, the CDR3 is TGTGCCAGCAGCAAATGGACTAGAGGGCAGGATACGCAGTATTTT.

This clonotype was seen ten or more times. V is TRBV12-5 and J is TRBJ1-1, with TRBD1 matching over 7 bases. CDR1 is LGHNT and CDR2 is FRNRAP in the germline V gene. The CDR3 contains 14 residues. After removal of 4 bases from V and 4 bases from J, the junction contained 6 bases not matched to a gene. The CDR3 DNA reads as TGTGCTAGTGGTTCGGGACAGTCCTCCACTGAAGCTTTCTTT. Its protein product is CASGSGQSSTEAFF.

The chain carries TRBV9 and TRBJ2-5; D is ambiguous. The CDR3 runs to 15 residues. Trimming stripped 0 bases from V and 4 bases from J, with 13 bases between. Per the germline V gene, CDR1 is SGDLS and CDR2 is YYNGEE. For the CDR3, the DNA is TGTGCCAGCAGCGTAGATACGGCGATGGTAGAGACCCAGTACTTC. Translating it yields CASSVDTAMVETQYF.

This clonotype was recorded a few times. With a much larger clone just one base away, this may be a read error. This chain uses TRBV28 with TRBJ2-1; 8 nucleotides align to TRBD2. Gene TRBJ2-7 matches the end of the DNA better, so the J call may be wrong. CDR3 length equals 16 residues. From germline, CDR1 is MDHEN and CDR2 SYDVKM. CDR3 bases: TGTGCCAGCAGTCTCACCGGGGGGGGCCTCTACAATGAGCAGTACTTC. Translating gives CASSLTGGGLYNEQYF.

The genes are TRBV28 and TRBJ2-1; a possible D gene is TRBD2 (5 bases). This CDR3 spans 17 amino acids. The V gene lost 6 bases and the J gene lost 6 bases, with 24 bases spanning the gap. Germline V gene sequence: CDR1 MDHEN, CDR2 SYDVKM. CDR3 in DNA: TGTGCCAGCAGGACTAATCTTGGGCTAGAGACCCCCAATGAGCAGTTCTTC. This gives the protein CASRTNLGLETPNEQFF.

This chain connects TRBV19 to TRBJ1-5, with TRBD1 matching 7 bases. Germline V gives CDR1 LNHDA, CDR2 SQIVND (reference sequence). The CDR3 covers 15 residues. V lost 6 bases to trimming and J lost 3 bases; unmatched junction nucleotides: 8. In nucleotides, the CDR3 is TGTGCCAGTAGGGATCCACAGGGGAACAATCAGCCCCAGCATTTT. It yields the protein CASRDPQGNNQPQHF.

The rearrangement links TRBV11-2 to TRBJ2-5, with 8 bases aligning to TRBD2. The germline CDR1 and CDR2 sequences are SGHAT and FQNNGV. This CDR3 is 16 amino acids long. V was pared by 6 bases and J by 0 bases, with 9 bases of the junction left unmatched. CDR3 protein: CASSPLTGGYQETQYF. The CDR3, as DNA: TGTGCCAGCAGTCCCCTGACGGGAGGGTACCAAGAGACCCAGTACTTC.

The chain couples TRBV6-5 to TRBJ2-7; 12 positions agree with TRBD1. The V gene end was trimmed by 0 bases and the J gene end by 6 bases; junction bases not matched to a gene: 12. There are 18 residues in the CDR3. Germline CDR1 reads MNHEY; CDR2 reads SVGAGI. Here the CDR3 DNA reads TGTGCCAGCAGTTACTCGCGGGGCGGGACAGGGGGCCAATTCGAGCAGTACTTC. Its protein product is CASSYSRGGTGGQFEQYF.

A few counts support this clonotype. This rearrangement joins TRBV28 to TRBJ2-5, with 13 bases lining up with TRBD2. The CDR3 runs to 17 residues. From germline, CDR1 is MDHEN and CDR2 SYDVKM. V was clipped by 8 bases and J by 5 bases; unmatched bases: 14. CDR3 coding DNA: TGTGCCAGCGCGACAGGACTAGCGGGAGATGGTAGCGAGACCCAGTACTTC. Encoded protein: CASATGLAGDGSETQYF.

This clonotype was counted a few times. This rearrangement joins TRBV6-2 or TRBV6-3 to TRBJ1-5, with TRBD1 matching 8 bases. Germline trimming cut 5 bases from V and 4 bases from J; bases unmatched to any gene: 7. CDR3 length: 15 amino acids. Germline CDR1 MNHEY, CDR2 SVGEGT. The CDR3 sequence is CASSPTGVRNQPQHF. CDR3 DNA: TGTGCCAGCAGTCCGACAGGGGTAAGAAATCAGCCCCAGCATTTT.

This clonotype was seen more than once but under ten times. DNA for the CDR3: TGCGCCAGCAGCTTCCGACAGGGGGGAGGCCGAGAGCAGTTCTTC. Translating gives CASSFRQGGGREQFF. The rearrangement uses TRBV5-1 and TRBJ2-1; the match to TRBD1 covers 9 bases. There are 15 residues in the CDR3. J gave up 10 bases and V 2 bases, and 10 bases lay outside the gene matches. Germline V gives CDR1 SGHRS, CDR2 YFSETQ.

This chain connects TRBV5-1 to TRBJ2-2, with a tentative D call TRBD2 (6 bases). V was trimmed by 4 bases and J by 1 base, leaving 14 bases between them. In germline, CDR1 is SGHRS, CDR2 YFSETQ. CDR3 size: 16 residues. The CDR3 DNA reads TGCGCCAGCAGCCCCCGTGGAGGGCTGAACACCGGGGAGCTGTTTTTT. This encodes CASSPRGGLNTGELFF.

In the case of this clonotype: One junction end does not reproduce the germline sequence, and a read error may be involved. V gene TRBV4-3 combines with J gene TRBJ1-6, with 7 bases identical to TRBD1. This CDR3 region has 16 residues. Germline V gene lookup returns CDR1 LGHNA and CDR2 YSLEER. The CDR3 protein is CASSQVGTADNSPPHF. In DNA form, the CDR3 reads TGCGCCAGCAGCCAGGTTGGGACAGCAGATAATTCACCCCCCCACTTT.

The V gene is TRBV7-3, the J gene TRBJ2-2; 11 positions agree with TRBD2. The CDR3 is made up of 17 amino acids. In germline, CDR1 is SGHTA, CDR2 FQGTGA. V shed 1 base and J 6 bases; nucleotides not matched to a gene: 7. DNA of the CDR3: TGTGCCAGCAGCTTAATAGCGGGAGGGCCCGGGGCCGGGGAGCTGTTTTTT. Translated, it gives CASSLIAGGPGAGELFF.

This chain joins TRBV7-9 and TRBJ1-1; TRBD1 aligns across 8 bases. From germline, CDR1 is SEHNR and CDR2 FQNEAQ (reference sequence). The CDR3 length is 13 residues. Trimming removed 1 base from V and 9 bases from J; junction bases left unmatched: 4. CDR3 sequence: CASSLGQGTQAFF. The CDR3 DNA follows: TGTGCCAGCAGCTTAGGACAGGGGACCCAAGCTTTCTTT.

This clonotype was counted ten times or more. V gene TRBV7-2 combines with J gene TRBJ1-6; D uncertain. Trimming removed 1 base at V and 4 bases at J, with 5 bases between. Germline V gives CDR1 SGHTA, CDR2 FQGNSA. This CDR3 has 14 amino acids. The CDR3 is CASSLGSYNSPLHF. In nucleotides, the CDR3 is TGTGCCAGCAGCTTAGGGTCTTATAATTCACCCCTCCACTTT. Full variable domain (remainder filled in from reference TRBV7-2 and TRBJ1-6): GAGVSQSPSNKVTEKGKDVELRCDPISGHTALYWYRQSLGQGLEFLIYFQGNSAPDKSGLPSDRFSAERTGGSVSTLTIQRTQQEDSAVYLCASSLGSYNSPLHFGNGTRLTVT.